These T cell receptor beta chains were read from a single sample in a study of T cell responses to AZD1222 COVID-19 vaccine. The assay was immunoSEQ multiplex PCR, and TCRdb's table has in-frame clones only and misses some. The repertoire holds about 100,000 clones, 80% to 90% seen once, with 6.3% in the top ten. The source was peripheral blood, collected on day 0 of AZD1222 vaccination. All receptors derive from an adult in good health. The CDR3 runs from the conserved cysteine through the conserved F or W. The order of the fields is CDR3 length, J gene, V gene, clone size, D gene, CDR3 DNA, CDR3 protein. A D gene is named only where the DNA matches it firmly. The size of a clone is reported for some rows only, either as once, few or many, or as a class for expanded clones.

>16|TRBJ2-1|TRBV7-3|-|TRBD2
TGTGCCAGCAGCTTACTAGCGGGAGGCTTTAACAATGAGCAGTTCTTC
CASSLLAGGFNNEQFF
>17|TRBJ2-3|TRBV5-6|-|-
TGTGCCAGCAGCTTGGCCTCGTCCCGATTCAAGACAGATACGCAGTATTTT
CASSLASSRFKTDTQYF
>15|TRBJ2-7|TRBV7-8|-|-
TGTGCCAGCAGCTTAGCGCGGGGTTCCCCCTACGAGCAGTACTTC
CASSLARGSPYEQYF
>18|TRBJ2-5|TRBV11-3|-|TRBD2
TGTGCCAGCAGCCCCCCCCTGGGGTTGGCTAGCGGCCAAGAGACCCAGTACTTC
CASSPPLGLASGQETQYF
>15|TRBJ2-5|TRBV19|-|TRBD2
TGTGCCAGTAGTATTCAAGGACTAGCAGCTGAGACCCAGTACTTC
CASSIQGLAAETQYF
>17|TRBJ2-1|TRBV27|-|TRBD1
TGTGCCAGCAGTCGACCCCCGCTCGGGACAGGGATGAATGAGCAGTTCTTC
CASSRPPLGTGMNEQFF
>13|TRBJ1-5|TRBV4-2|few|-
TGTGCCAGCAGCCAAGATATGGGCCAGCCCCAGCATTTT
CASSQDMGQPQHF
>14|TRBJ2-3|TRBV9|-|TRBD1
TGTGCCAGCAACTCCGGGACAGTTTCCGATACGCAGTATTTT
CASNSGTVSDTQYF
>17|TRBJ1-1|TRBV4-2|-|TRBD1
TGTGCCAGCAGCCATTTACTACAGGGGAGAAAGAACACTGAAGCTTTCTTT
CASSHLLQGRKNTEAFF
>16|TRBJ1-2|TRBV6-2/TRBV6-3|-|TRBD1
TGTGCCAGCAGTTCCCGACAGGGGGGACGGAACTATGGCTACACCTTC
CASSSRQGGRNYGYTF
>14|TRBJ2-3|TRBV5-6|-|TRBD1
TGTGCCAGCGTCTCGGGACAGTACACAGATACGCAGTATTTT
CASVSGQYTDTQYF
>15|TRBJ2-2|TRBV19|once|-
TGTGCCAGTACCAAGGGATCAGCGAACACCGGGGAGCTGTTTTTT
CASTKGSANTGELFF
>16|TRBJ1-1|TRBV21-1|-|-
TGTGCCAGCAGCACAACAGGAGGACATAATCGCGCTGAAGCTTTCTTT
CASSTTGGHNRAEAFF
>16|TRBJ2-7|TRBV4-3|once|TRBD1
TGCGCCAGCAGCCAAGATTCACTACAGGGGGACTACGAGCAGTACTTC
CASSQDSLQGDYEQYF
>14|TRBJ2-2|TRBV27|-|TRBD2
TGTGCCAGCAGGACTAGCGGGCCCACCGGGGAGCTGTTTTTT
CASRTSGPTGELFF
>16|TRBJ1-2|TRBV7-9|-|TRBD1
TGTGCCAGCAGCCCCGGGACAGCCGCTTCTAACTATGGCTACACCTTC
CASSPGTAASNYGYTF
>14|TRBJ1-1|TRBV7-9|-|-
TGTGCCAGCAGCTTAGGGGGTTTGAACACTGAAGCTTTCTTT
CASSLGGLNTEAFF
>14|TRBJ2-7|TRBV7-8|-|-
TGTGCCAGCAGCCGTTCAGGGAGTTACGACGAGCAGTACTTC
CASSRSGSYDEQYF
>17|TRBJ2-1|TRBV18|-|TRBD1
TGTGCCAGCTCACCACCGGCGGGACAGGCCCCCTACAATGAGCAGTTCTTC
CASSPPAGQAPYNEQFF
>16|TRBJ2-1|TRBV3-1/TRBV3-2|-|TRBD2
TGTGCCAGCAGCCAAGGGGGGGGGTTACCCTACAATGAGCAGTTCTTC
CASSQGGGLPYNEQFF
>14|TRBJ1-4|TRBV19|-|-
TGTGCCAGTAGTATGGAACTAACTAATGAAAAACTGTTTTTT
CASSMELTNEKLFF
>13|TRBJ2-3|TRBV30|-|-
TGTGCCTGGAGTGGGACAGCGGCAGATACGCAGTATTTT
CAWSGTAADTQYF
>11|TRBJ1-5|TRBV20-1|-|-
TGCAGTGCTGGAGAAGATCAGCCCCAGCATTTT
CSAGEDQPQHF
>15|TRBJ1-1|TRBV19|-|TRBD1
TGTGCCAGTAGTATTCTTCACAGGGGATCCACTGAAGCTTTCTTT
CASSILHRGSTEAFF
>15|TRBJ2-1|TRBV6-2/TRBV6-3|once|TRBD2
TGTGCCAGCAGCCCGACTAGCGGGGGGTACAATGAGCAGTTCTTC
CASSPTSGGYNEQFF
>14|TRBJ1-5|TRBV7-2|-|-
TGTGCCAGCAGCTTAGCCGGGTCCGGTCAGCCCCAGCATTTT
CASSLAGSGQPQHF